These 27 T cell receptor beta chains came from one sample sequenced in a study of blood T cell repertoires in COVID-19. Profiling relied on immunoSEQ multiplex PCR, and the TCRdb table lists in-frame clones only, not all of them. The sample carries some 210,000 clones, 84% recorded once. The sequenced sample was peripheral blood. All receptors derive from a woman in her sixties or seventies with active or convalescent COVID-19.

This chain connects TRBV10-3 to TRBJ2-1; D is possibly TRBD1 (6 bases). The V end was cut by 8 bases, the J end by 7 bases, with 9 bases between. The CDR3 covers 11 residues. Germline CDR1 reads ENHRY; CDR2 reads SYGVKD. CDR3: CAIGQLNEQFF. The CDR3 region has the DNA TGTGCCATCGGACAGCTTAATGAGCAGTTCTTC.

V usage is TRBV21-1 and J usage is TRBJ2-7; the table's D call, TRBD2, has no DNA check behind it. TRBV21-1 is tagged as a pseudogene. The CDR3 length is 14 residues. The CDR3 loop is CASSTGDSSYEQYF. The CDR3 region has the DNA TGTGCCAGCAGCACCGGGGATAGCTCCTACGAGCAGTACTTC.

This chain connects TRBV24-1 to TRBJ2-7; 11 nucleotides agree with TRBD1. CDR1 and CDR2 (germline): KGHDR, SFDVKD. This CDR3 region has 14 residues. V lost 5 bases and J lost 5; bases outside the gene matches: 4. CDR3 sequence (DNA): TGTGCCACCAGTGCCCGGGACAGGGGGGACGAGCAGTACTTC. Its protein is CATSARDRGDEQYF.

This clone was seen just once. The chain recombines TRBV18 with TRBJ2-5, with 11 bases aligning to TRBD2. Losses at the gene ends were 3 bases for V and 4 bases for J; bases not matched to a gene: 4. Per the germline V gene, CDR1 is KGHSH and CDR2 is LQKENI. CDR3 length: 15 amino acids. The DNA for the CDR3 is TGTGCCAGCTCACCCCAGACTAGCGGGATAGAGACCCAGTACTTC. It translates to CASSPQTSGIETQYF.

V and J are TRBV18 and TRBJ2-3; 7 bases align to TRBD2. The V and J ends lost 2 bases and 5 bases, in that order; junction bases with no gene match: 10. The CDR3 covers 16 residues. Germline V CDR1 and CDR2: KGHSH, LQKENI. CDR3 bases: TGTGCCAGCTCACCAATTCCGGCGGGAGAGGGAGATACGCAGTATTTT. Amino acid sequence: CASSPIPAGEGDTQYF.

The chain recombines TRBV7-6 with TRBJ1-1; D not certain. The CDR3 loop spans 13 amino acids. Germline V gene data show CDR1 as SGHVS and CDR2 as FNYEAQ. V was cut by 4 bases and J by 5 bases, with 11 bases left in between. The CDR3 here is CASSSERRTEAFF. In nucleotides, the CDR3 is TGTGCCAGCAGCTCGGAGCGCCGAACTGAAGCTTTCTTT.

V gene TRBV19 combines with J gene TRBJ2-5; unclear D gene. The length of the CDR3 is 12 residues. Germline lookup yields CDR1 LNHDA and CDR2 SQIVND (reference sequence). V lost 0 bases, J lost 6 bases, and 5 bases lay in between. The CDR3 DNA reads as TGTGCCAGTAGTATAGATCACAAGACCCAGTACTTC. This codes for CASSIDHKTQYF.

CDR3: CASSYGTSQDTQYF. The CDR3 DNA sequence: TGCGCCAGCAGCTACGGGACTAGCCAGGATACGCAGTATTTT. V gene TRBV5-1 combines with J gene TRBJ2-3; 9 nucleotides line up with TRBD2. The V gene end was trimmed by 3 bases and the J gene end by 6 bases; junction bases not matched to a gene: 5. CDR1 is SGHRS, CDR2 YFSETQ, per germline. The CDR3 runs to 14 residues.

V is TRBV15 and J is TRBJ2-4, with TRBD1 matching 7 bases. This CDR3 is built from 14 residues. Germline V gives CDR1 LNHNV, CDR2 YYDKDF (reference sequence). After removal of 5 bases from V and 6 bases from J, the junction contained 7 bases not matched to a gene. The CDR3 protein is CATSPRQGRNIQYF. In DNA, the CDR3 is TGTGCCACCAGCCCAAGACAGGGAAGAAACATTCAGTACTTC.

This chain uses TRBV5-1 with TRBJ2-7; 7 nucleotides agree with TRBD2. The CDR3 consists of 14 residues. CDR1 and CDR2 (germline): SGHRS, YFSETQ. V dropped 3 bases and J dropped 3; count of bases not matched to a gene: 6. The CDR3 loop reads CASSSTSDGYEQYF. CDR3 sequence (DNA): TGCGCCAGCAGCTCCACTAGCGATGGCTACGAGCAGTACTTC.

The chain is built from TRBV3-1 (or the pseudogene TRBV3-2) and TRBJ2-7; 8 nucleotides line up with TRBD2. Germline V gives CDR1 LGHDT, CDR2 YNNKEL (reference sequence). The CDR3 has 15 residues. The V segment lost 6 bases and the J segment 1 base; nucleotides outside the gene matches: 8. The DNA for the CDR3 is TGTGCCAGCAGTAATGGACTAGCTCCATCCTACGAGCAGTACTTC. Protein sequence: CASSNGLAPSYEQYF.

The chain employs TRBV29-1 and TRBJ2-1, with 12 bases fitting TRBD2. Looked up from germline, CDR1 is SQVTM and CDR2 is ANQGSEA. The V segment lost 1 base and the J segment 1 base; nucleotides outside the gene matches: 11. There are 19 residues in the CDR3. This CDR3 reads CSVEVFLAGGPSSYNEQFF. CDR3 coding DNA: TGCAGCGTTGAAGTCTTCCTAGCGGGAGGGCCCTCTTCCTACAATGAGCAGTTCTTC.

The chain uses TRBV10-3 and TRBJ2-4; 8 positions match TRBD2. CDR3 length equals 13 residues. Germline V gene lookup returns CDR1 ENHRY and CDR2 SYGVKD. With 10 bases clipped from V and 8 bases from J, the junction kept 10 bases outside the gene matches. CDR3 sequence (DNA): TGTGCCACCTCGGAGCGGGAGACGGACATTCAGTACTTC. Translating it yields CATSERETDIQYF.

In this sample, this clone is medium-sized. CDR3 in amino acids: CASRGLAGATQYF. The CDR3 DNA sequence: TGTGCCAGCAGAGGACTAGCGGGAGCCACGCAGTATTTT. The chain recombines TRBV5-4 with TRBJ2-3; TRBD2 aligns across 13 bases. This CDR3 comprises 13 residues. V lost 5 bases and J lost 9; bases outside the gene matches: 3. Looked up from germline, CDR1 is SGHNT and CDR2 is YYREEE (reference sequence).

This clone has just one count. This chain connects TRBV6-1 to TRBJ2-2; 10 positions match TRBD2. J lost 4 bases, V lost 8 bases, and 7 bases had no gene match. Germline V gene sequence: CDR1 MNHNS, CDR2 SASEGT. The CDR3 runs 15 residues. The CDR3 coding sequence is TGTGCCAGCTCTAAAGCGGGAGGGCCCACCGGGGAGCTGTTTTTT. Residues: CASSKAGGPTGELFF.

The CDR3 DNA is TGTGCCAGCAGTGAATCTACCCCAAGCTCCTACGAGCAGTACTTC. The encoded protein is CASSESTPSSYEQYF. V and J are TRBV6-1 and TRBJ2-7; D is unresolved. Germline V gene sequence: CDR1 MNHNS, CDR2 SASEGT. With 2 bases removed from V and 0 bases from J, the gap between germline ends came to 11 bases. The CDR3 is 15 amino acids.

The chain is built from TRBV11-3 and TRBJ2-6; D remains ambiguous. Trimming removed 5 bases from V and 4 bases from J, with 9 bases in between. Per germline, CDR1 SGHNT and CDR2 YENEEA. The CDR3 has 14 residues. The CDR3 loop reads CASSPSRGANVLTF. The DNA for the CDR3 is TGTGCCAGCAGCCCCTCCAGGGGGGCCAACGTCCTGACTTTC.

This chain joins TRBV19 and TRBJ2-7; D possibly corresponds to TRBD2 (7 bases). Germline values: CDR1 LNHDA, CDR2 SQIVND (reference sequence). V lost 9 bases to trimming and J lost 0 bases, with 12 bases between them. The CDR3 extends over 13 amino acids. Written as DNA, the CDR3 is TGTGCCAGCCAGCGGGACAACTCCTACGAGCAGTACTTC. Protein sequence: CASQRDNSYEQYF.

The gene calls are TRBV27 and TRBJ2-1, with 9 bases fitting TRBD2. The ends lost 7 bases at V and 2 bases at J; junction bases unmatched: 6. The CDR3 length is 15 residues. Germline CDR1 reads MNHEY; CDR2 reads SMNVEV (reference sequence). The CDR3 DNA is TGTGCCAGCACTGCACCTAGCGGGACCTACAATGAGCAGTTCTTC. Its translation is CASTAPSGTYNEQFF.

The V and J genes are TRBV6-2 or TRBV6-3 and TRBJ1-3; 10 bases agree with TRBD1. Germline lookup yields CDR1 MNHEY and CDR2 SVGEGT. The length of the CDR3 is 18 residues. V lost 6 bases and J lost 0; bases outside the gene matches: 11. DNA of the CDR3: TGTGCCAGCAGCCCGGGGACAGGGGCCACCCTCTCTGGAAACACCATATATTTT. Amino acids: CASSPGTGATLSGNTIYF.

J is TRBJ2-1 and V is TRBV10-3, with TRBD2 matching 8 bases. With V trimmed by 3 bases and J by 2 bases, 6 bases remained unmatched. Germline CDR1 and CDR2: ENHRY and SYGVKD. This CDR3 has 16 residues. The CDR3 DNA sequence: TGTGCCATCAGTGAAGGGTACGGGAGGGCCTACAATGAGCAGTTCTTC. Its protein product is CAISEGYGRAYNEQFF.

The V and J genes are TRBV4-2 and TRBJ2-7; D is possibly TRBD2 (6 bases). The CDR3 consists of 17 residues. The V gene lost 0 bases and the J gene lost 0 bases, with 15 bases spanning the gap. Germline lookup yields CDR1 LGHNA and CDR2 YNFKEQ. Here the CDR3 reads CASSQEAGGVASYEQYF. CDR3 sequence (DNA): TGTGCCAGCAGCCAAGAGGCAGGAGGGGTGGCCTCCTACGAGCAGTACTTC.

The rearrangement links TRBV28 to TRBJ1-6, with D unclear. The V and J ends lost 1 base and 9 bases respectively, with 16 bases between them. Per the germline V gene, CDR1 is MDHEN and CDR2 is SYDVKM. CDR3 length: 16 residues. The CDR3 coding sequence is TGTGCCAGCAGTTTATTCAGAACAGAGGGTGGTTCACCCCTCCACTTT. This encodes CASSLFRTEGGSPLHF.

J is TRBJ2-1 and V is TRBV19; 10 bases fit TRBD2. Germline CDR1 is LNHDA and CDR2 is SQIVND (reference sequence). The CDR3 contains 14 residues. V was pared by 7 bases and J by 4 bases, with 4 bases of the junction left unmatched. CDR3 sequence (DNA): TGTGCCAGTACTTCTAGCGGGAGATACAATGAGCAGTTCTTC. It specifies CASTSSGRYNEQFF.

V usage is TRBV29-1 and J usage is TRBJ1-1; D is perhaps TRBD1 (5 bases). This CDR3 comprises 16 residues. Germline CDR1 reads SQVTM; CDR2 reads ANQGSEA. Trimming shortened V by 4 bases and J by 2 bases, and 20 bases separated the two germline ends. The CDR3 sequence is CSVGGRAGFINTEAFF. DNA for the CDR3: TGCAGCGTTGGCGGCAGGGCGGGGTTCATAAACACTGAAGCTTTCTTT.

The rearrangement joins TRBV30 to TRBJ1-2; TRBD1 agrees at 12 bases. Germline assignment: CDR1 GTSNPN and CDR2 SVGIG (reference sequence). The CDR3 has 15 amino acids. After removal of 4 bases from V and 6 bases from J, the junction contained 9 bases not matched to a gene. The CDR3 DNA is TGTGCCTGGACCTTGGGGGGACAGGGGGCGGATGGCTACACCTTC. This codes for CAWTLGGQGADGYTF.

The DNA for the CDR3 is TGTGCCAGCAGCTTGACGGCGGGAGGCACTAATGAGCAGTTCTTC. As protein: CASSLTAGGTNEQFF. The V call is TRBV5-4, the J call TRBJ2-1, with TRBD2 matching 8 bases. The CDR3 has 15 residues. Germline loops: CDR1 SGHNT, CDR2 YYREEE (reference sequence). After removal of 1 base from V and 7 bases from J, the junction contained 7 bases not matched to a gene.